Each of the 5 T cell receptor beta chains below was sequenced from the same sample in a study of blood T cells in healthy people across ages. With a J-beta primer mix and a sample-barcoded 5' primer, a second PCR ran roughly 7 to 11 cycles. MiXCR, run by TCRdb on the 5' RACE reads, gives a single entry per CDR3 protein. The sample contains some 920,000 distinct CDR3 sequences, 51% of which appear only once. Sequences were obtained from blood. These receptors all stem from an older woman in good health.

In regard to this clonotype: The junction and the germline gene differ at one end; a read error may be behind it. This chain uses TRBV6-1 with TRBJ2-5; D call uncertain. The length of the CDR3 is 12 residues. The germline V gene encodes CDR1 MNHNS and CDR2 SASEGT. The CDR3: CVSSVHQETQYF. The CDR3 region has the DNA TGTGTCAGCAGTGTCCACCAAGAGACCCAGTACTTC.

The sample holds a few counts of this clonotype. The chain recombines TRBV9 with TRBJ2-7, with TRBD1 identical over 7 bases. Germline V lookup: CDR1 SGDLS, CDR2 YYNGEE. This CDR3 has 13 residues. Unmatched junction bases numbered 4, after V lost 3 bases and J lost 4 bases. The CDR3 loop is CASSEGAVYEQYF. CDR3 in DNA: TGTGCCAGCAGCGAGGGGGCAGTTTACGAGCAGTACTTC.

The chain recombines TRBV29-1 with TRBJ2-1, with a tentative D call TRBD1 (5 bases). The V and J ends lost 7 bases and 6 bases respectively, with 10 bases between them. The CDR3 runs to 11 residues. The germline V gene has CDR1 SQVTM and CDR2 ANQGSEA. The chain's CDR3 is CSGVGVNEQFF. CDR3 sequence (DNA): TGCAGCGGTGTAGGGGTCAATGAGCAGTTCTTC.

This chain uses TRBV20-1 with TRBJ2-7, with TRBD1 matching 7 bases. The CDR3 totals 16 residues. Germline CDR1 reads DFQATT; CDR2 reads SNEGSKA (reference sequence). V trimming: 2 bases; J trimming: 4 bases; junction bases outside the gene matches: 14. CDR3 bases: TGCAGTGCTAGATCCCACGGACAGGAGGCTCGTTACGAGCAGTACTTC. Translated, it gives CSARSHGQEARYEQYF.

This clonotype was observed a single time. The chain couples TRBV20-1 to TRBJ2-5; TRBD2 matches at 12 bases. With V trimmed by 4 bases and J by 5 bases, 2 bases remained unmatched. The CDR3 extends over 13 amino acids. Germline CDR1 reads DFQATT; CDR2 reads SNEGSKA (reference sequence). The CDR3 is CSATSGRGETQYF. In DNA, the CDR3 is TGCAGTGCTACTAGCGGGAGGGGGGAGACCCAGTACTTC.